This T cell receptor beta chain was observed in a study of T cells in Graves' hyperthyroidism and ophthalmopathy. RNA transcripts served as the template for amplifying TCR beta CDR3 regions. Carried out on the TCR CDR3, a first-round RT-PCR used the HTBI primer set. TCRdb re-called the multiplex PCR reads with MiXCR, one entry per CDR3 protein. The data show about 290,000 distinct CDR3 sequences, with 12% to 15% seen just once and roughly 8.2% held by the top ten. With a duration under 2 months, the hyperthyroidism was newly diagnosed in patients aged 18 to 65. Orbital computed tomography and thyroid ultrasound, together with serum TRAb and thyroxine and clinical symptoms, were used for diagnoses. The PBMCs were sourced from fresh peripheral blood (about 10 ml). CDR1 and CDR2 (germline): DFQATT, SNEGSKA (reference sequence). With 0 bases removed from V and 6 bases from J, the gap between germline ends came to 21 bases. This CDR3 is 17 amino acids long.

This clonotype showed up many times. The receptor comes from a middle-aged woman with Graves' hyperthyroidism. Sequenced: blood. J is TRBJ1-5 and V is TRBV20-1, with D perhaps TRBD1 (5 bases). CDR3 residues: CSARDITGTVGGQPQHF. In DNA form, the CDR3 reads TGCAGTGCTAGAGATATTACGGGGACGGTAGGTGGTCAGCCCCAGCATTTT.